This T cell receptor beta chain stems from a study of blood T cell repertoires in COVID-19. For the study at large: Some COVID-19 samples were acute and others convalescent; all came from the United States, Italy and Spain.

Only in-frame clones appear in the TCRdb table, and some are missing; sequencing was by immunoSEQ multiplex PCR. Counted here are around 190,000 clones, more than 85% occurring once; the ten biggest clones make up approximately 25%. V trimming: 3 bases; J trimming: 7 bases; junction bases outside the gene matches: 7. Germline CDR1 reads DFQATT; CDR2 reads SNEGSKA (reference sequence). The CDR3 runs 14 residues. The study drew participants aged about 18 to 89 years from about two dozen US areas. The chain couples TRBV20-1 to TRBJ2-2, with 8 bases matching TRBD2. The clonotype originates from a woman aged 40 to 49 in a cohort exposed to, infected with or recovered from COVID-19 (not recorded which). Sequenced sample: PBMCs or T cells enriched from blood (not recorded which). The CDR3 region is CSASPAGGHGELFF. The CDR3 coding sequence is TGCAGTGCTAGTCCGGCGGGGGGACACGGGGAGCTGTTTTTT.